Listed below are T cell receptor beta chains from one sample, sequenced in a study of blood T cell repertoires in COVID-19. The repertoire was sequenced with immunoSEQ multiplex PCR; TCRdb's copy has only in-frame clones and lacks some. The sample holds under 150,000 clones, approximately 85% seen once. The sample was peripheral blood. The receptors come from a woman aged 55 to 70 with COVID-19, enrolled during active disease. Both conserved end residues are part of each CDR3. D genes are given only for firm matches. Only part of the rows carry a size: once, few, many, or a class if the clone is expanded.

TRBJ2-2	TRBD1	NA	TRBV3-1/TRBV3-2	CASSQVSPGQGARWDTGELFF	TGTGCCAGCAGCCAAGTGAGCCCCGGACAGGGGGCTCGTTGGGACACCGGGGAGCTGTTTTTT
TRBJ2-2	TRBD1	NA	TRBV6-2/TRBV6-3	CASSPPQQGARVGELFF	TGTGCCAGCAGCCCCCCCCAGCAGGGGGCGCGGGTCGGGGAGCTGTTTTTT
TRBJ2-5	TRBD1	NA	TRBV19	CASSTRGARGSETQYF	TGTGCCAGTAGTACTCGAGGGGCCAGGGGGTCAGAGACCCAGTACTTC
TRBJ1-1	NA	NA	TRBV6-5	CASSYRVLWGGEAFF	TGTGCCAGCAGTTACCGGGTCCTCTGGGGAGGTGAAGCTTTCTTT
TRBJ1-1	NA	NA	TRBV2	CASRPQGPPTEAFF	TGTGCCAGCCGCCCGCAGGGGCCTCCCACTGAAGCTTTCTTT
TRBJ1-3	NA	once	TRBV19	CASSTGIVGLGENTIYF	TGTGCCAGTAGCACAGGGATAGTTGGACTGGGTGAAAACACCATATATTTT
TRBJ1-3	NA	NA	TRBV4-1	CASSQDSGRSSGNTIYF	TGCGCCAGCAGCCAAGATAGCGGTAGGAGCTCTGGAAACACCATATATTTT
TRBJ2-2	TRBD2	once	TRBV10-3	CAISASGGLHTGELFF	TGTGCCATCAGCGCTAGCGGGGGGCTCCACACCGGGGAGCTGTTTTTT
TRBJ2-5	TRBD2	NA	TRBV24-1	CATSDPRGVAETQYF	TGTGCCACCAGTGACCCTCGGGGGGTAGCAGAGACCCAGTACTTC
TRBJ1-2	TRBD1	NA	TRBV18	CASSPLGTGEGYTF	TGTGCCAGCTCACCCCTAGGGACAGGGGAAGGCTACACCTTC
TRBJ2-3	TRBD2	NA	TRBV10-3	CAIRPLLAGATDTQYF	TGTGCCATCAGGCCCCTTCTAGCGGGGGCCACAGATACGCAGTATTTT
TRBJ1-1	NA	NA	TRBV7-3	CASSPRDRTEAFF	TGTGCCAGCAGCCCACGGGATAGGACTGAAGCTTTCTTT
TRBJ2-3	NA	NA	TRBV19	CASSMEGFTDTQYF	TGTGCCAGTAGTATGGAGGGTTTCACAGATACGCAGTATTTT
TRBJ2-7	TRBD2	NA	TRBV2	CASSVQRGLHEQYF	TGTGCCAGCAGTGTTCAGCGGGGGCTTCACGAGCAGTACTTC
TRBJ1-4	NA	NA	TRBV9	CASSARGEKLFF	TGTGCCAGCAGCGCTCGCGGTGAAAAACTGTTTTTT
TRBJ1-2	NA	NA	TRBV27	CASSYGTRGGYTF	TGTGCCAGCAGTTATGGGACCAGGGGTGGCTACACCTTC
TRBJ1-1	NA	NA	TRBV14	CASSHLPARGRPEAFF	TGTGCCAGCAGCCATCTCCCGGCCAGGGGTAGGCCTGAAGCTTTCTTT
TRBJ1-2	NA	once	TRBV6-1	CASSEVTGSSYGYTF	TGTGCCAGCAGTGAAGTTACAGGATCATCCTATGGCTACACCTTC
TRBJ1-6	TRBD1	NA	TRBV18	CASSQGQGNSPLHF	TGTGCCAGCTCACAGGGACAGGGGAATTCACCCCTCCACTTT
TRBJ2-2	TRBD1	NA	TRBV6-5	CASSSQGARTGELFF	TGTGCCAGCAGTTCACAGGGGGCGCGCACCGGGGAGCTGTTTTTT
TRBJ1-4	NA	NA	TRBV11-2	CASSRGAGTNEKLFF	TGTGCCAGCAGCCGGGGGGCGGGAACTAATGAAAAACTGTTTTTT